One and the same sample provided the 19 T cell receptor beta chains below, sequenced in a study of graft-versus-host responses after intestinal transplantation. Their target antigens are unknown. Measured with immunoSEQ multiplex PCR; TCRdb has only the in-frame clones, and not every one. The sample holds more than 70,000 clones; roughly 90% are singletons and the top ten take more than 0.35%. Sequences were derived from unstimulated CD8+ T cells sorted from spleen or lymph node cells, sampled before transplant. These receptors originate from a human donor who was the organ donor for an intestinal transplant.

The chain has TRBV28 and TRBJ1-2; 8 bases match TRBD1. Germline lookup yields CDR1 MDHEN and CDR2 SYDVKM. The CDR3 runs to 14 residues. Unmatched junction bases numbered 10, after V lost 7 bases and J lost 6 bases. This CDR3 is CASTPGQGVHGYTF. DNA for the CDR3: TGTGCCAGCACCCCCGGACAGGGTGTCCATGGCTACACCTTC.

The gene calls are TRBV2 and TRBJ2-7; 8 nucleotides agree with TRBD1. From germline, CDR1 is SNHLY and CDR2 FYNNEI. J lost 4 bases, V lost 9 bases, and 8 bases had no gene match. This CDR3 is built from 13 residues. The CDR3 bases are TGTGCCAGTCATGGGACAGGATCTTACGAGCAGTACTTC. Residues: CASHGTGSYEQYF.

This sequence joins TRBV10-3 and TRBJ2-5; D is ambiguous. There are 14 residues in the CDR3. The V gene's germline CDR1 is ENHRY and CDR2 SYGVKD. The CDR3 region is CASNPTAASRNQYF. The DNA of the CDR3 is TGTGCGTCGAACCCCACCGCAGCCTCCAGGAACCAGTACTTC.

The chain joins TRBV2 to TRBJ1-5; D remains unclear. V was clipped by 8 bases and J by 2 bases, with 19 bases between them. The CDR3 loop spans 16 amino acids. Per the germline V gene, CDR1 is SNHLY and CDR2 is FYNNEI. DNA for the CDR3: TGTGCCAGCTTAGCTCGGGGTCCTGCTGGCAATCAGCCCCAGCATTTT. This gives the protein CASLARGPAGNQPQHF.

On this clone itself: The same CDR3 arises from other DNA sequences in this sample as well. The gene calls are TRBV6-1 and TRBJ1-1, with 11 nucleotides matching TRBD1. V dropped 3 bases and J dropped 0; count of bases not matched to a gene: 0. Germline V lookup: CDR1 MNHNS, CDR2 SASEGT. This CDR3 has 15 amino acids. CDR3 sequence reads: CASSEDRGLNTEAFF. The CDR3 DNA follows: TGTGCCAGCAGTGAGGACAGGGGGCTGAACACTGAAGCTTTCTTT.

The chain links TRBV5-1 to TRBJ1-2; 8 bases map to TRBD1. After removal of 4 bases from V and 4 bases from J, the junction contained 9 bases not matched to a gene. CDR1 SGHRS and CDR2 YFSETQ come from the germline V gene. The CDR3 runs to 15 residues. CDR3 protein: CASSPGDRLFYGYTF. DNA of the CDR3: TGCGCCAGCAGCCCAGGGGACAGGCTCTTCTATGGCTACACCTTC.

V usage is TRBV4-2 and J usage is TRBJ2-1; TRBD2 matches 7 bases. Germline V lookup: CDR1 LGHNA, CDR2 YNFKEQ. The CDR3 sequence is 14 residues long. Trimming removed 0 bases from V and 7 bases from J; junction bases left unmatched: 3. For the CDR3, the DNA is TGTGCCAGCAGCCAAGAGCGGGGGATGAATGAGCAGTTCTTC. Translation gives CASSQERGMNEQFF.

The J gene is TRBJ1-1, the V gene TRBV2; D gene uncertain. This CDR3 contains 12 residues. CDR1 and CDR2 (germline): SNHLY, FYNNEI. Deletions cut 7 bases from V and 1 base from J, with 7 bases between. The CDR3 reads CASTTGNTEAFF. CDR3 sequence (DNA): TGTGCCAGCACGACTGGGAACACTGAAGCTTTCTTT.

The V call is TRBV2, the J call TRBJ1-5; tentatively, D is TRBD1 (6 bases). The CDR3 length is 17 residues. V lost 6 bases and J lost 5, with 23 bases in between. CDR1 is SNHLY, CDR2 FYNNEI, per germline. CDR3 sequence reads: CASSFRQAQKRDQPQHF. CDR3 in DNA: TGTGCCAGCAGCTTTCGACAGGCCCAGAAACGGGATCAGCCCCAGCATTTT.

This CDR3 reads CASSGGAGGYTF. CDR3 DNA: TGTGCCAGCAGCGGGGGGGCAGGGGGCTACACCTTC. The chain joins TRBV7-9 to TRBJ1-2; the D gene is possibly TRBD1 (6 bases). The CDR3 has 12 residues. CDR1 is SEHNR and CDR2 is FQNEAQ in the germline V gene (reference sequence). V lost 5 bases to trimming and J lost 8 bases, with 12 bases between them.

The chain uses TRBV5-4 and TRBJ2-7, with 7 bases fitting TRBD1. With V trimmed by 4 bases and J by 0 bases, 4 bases remained unmatched. Germline V lookup: CDR1 SGHNT, CDR2 YYREEE (reference sequence). This CDR3 is 14 amino acids long. CDR3 sequence: CASSATGSSYEQYF. The CDR3, as DNA: TGTGCCAGCAGCGCGACAGGGAGCTCCTACGAGCAGTACTTC.

V usage is TRBV7-8 and J usage is TRBJ1-1; D unclear. The V gene lost 0 bases and the J gene lost 6 bases, with 5 bases spanning the gap. The CDR3 consists of 12 residues. Germline V gene data show CDR1 as SGHVS and CDR2 as FQNEAQ. The CDR3 loop is CASSLAPSEAFF. CDR3 in DNA: TGTGCCAGCAGCTTAGCCCCGTCTGAAGCTTTCTTT.

The rearrangement links TRBV6-5 to TRBJ1-1; 10 bases agree with TRBD1. V dropped 2 bases and J dropped 2; count of bases not matched to a gene: 5. This CDR3 spans 16 amino acids. The germline CDR1 and CDR2 sequences are MNHEY and SVGAGI. The CDR3 DNA is TGTGCCAGCAGTTACAGTGGGACAGGGGTAAACACTGAAGCTTTCTTT. Translating it yields CASSYSGTGVNTEAFF.

The V call is TRBV4-3, the J call TRBJ2-1; D is possibly TRBD2 (6 bases). The ends were cut back, 0 bases at V and 1 base at J, with 13 bases in the middle. The CDR3 has 17 amino acids. Germline CDR1 LGHNA, CDR2 YSLEER. This CDR3 is CASSQDDIGGSYNEQFF. The CDR3 DNA sequence: TGCGCCAGCAGCCAAGATGATATCGGGGGATCCTACAATGAGCAGTTCTTC.

The rearrangement links TRBV7-2 to TRBJ2-7; no clear D gene. The V end lost 5 bases, the J end lost 2 bases, and 13 bases lay between the germline ends. CDR1 and CDR2 from the germline V gene are SGHTA and FQGNSA. The CDR3 has 14 residues. The CDR3 sequence: CASSPLQRTYEQYF. In DNA form, the CDR3 reads TGTGCCAGCAGCCCCTTACAGAGAACCTACGAGCAGTACTTC. Full variable domain (missing parts from reference TRBV7-2 and TRBJ2-7): GAGVSQSPSNKVTEKGKDVELRCDPISGHTALYWYRQSLGQGLEFLIYFQGNSAPDKSGLPSDRFSAERTGGSVSTLTIQRTQQEDSAVYLCASSPLQRTYEQYFGPGTRLTVT.

The chain carries TRBV18 and TRBJ2-1; TRBD2 is a possible D gene (5 bases). Trimming stripped 2 bases from V and 12 bases from J, with 14 bases between. The CDR3 totals 13 residues. The germline gives CDR1 KGHSH, CDR2 LQKENI. The CDR3 loop is CASSPIFEGGQFF. In DNA form, the CDR3 reads TGTGCCAGCTCACCAATTTTTGAGGGCGGGCAGTTCTTC.

This chain links TRBV27 with TRBJ2-3; possible D gene TRBD2, 7 bases. Trimming left V 2 bases short and J 2 bases short, with 17 bases between. CDR1 MNHEY and CDR2 SMNVEV come from the germline V gene (reference sequence). The CDR3 loop spans 17 amino acids. The CDR3 reads CASSLHWGGGDTDTQYF. The CDR3 region has the DNA TGTGCCAGCAGTTTACACTGGGGGGGCGGGGACACAGATACGCAGTATTTT.

The J gene is TRBJ2-5, the V gene TRBV6-1, with D unclear. The end of the DNA fits TRBJ2-7 better, so the J call may be wrong. The length of the CDR3 is 13 residues. The germline gives CDR1 MNHNS, CDR2 SASEGT. The DNA of the CDR3 is TGTGCCAGCAGTACGCGTAGCTCCTACGAGCAGTACTTC. This translates into CASSTRSSYEQYF.

This rearrangement joins TRBV15 to TRBJ2-3, with 11 bases matching TRBD2. This CDR3 has 15 amino acids. Germline V gene lookup returns CDR1 LNHNV and CDR2 YYDKDF (reference sequence). With V trimmed by 4 bases and J by 5 bases, 5 bases remained unmatched. As DNA, the CDR3 is TGTGCCACCAGCAATAGCGGGGGGGCCTTAGATACGCAGTATTTT. Its protein is CATSNSGGALDTQYF. Full variable domain (remainder filled in from reference TRBV15 and TRBJ2-3): DAMVIQNPRYQVTQFGKPVTLSCSQTLNHNVMYWYQQKSSQAPKLLFHYYDKDFNNEADTPDNFQSRRPNTSFCFLDIRSPGLGDTAMYLCATSNSGGALDTQYFGPGTRLTVL.